Sequencing of this TCR beta chain was carried out in a study of shared clonotypes between healthy human individuals. Study-wide results and caveats: On the whole, naive subsets had larger estimated richness than memory subsets had. Sampling included only blood; tissue repertoires likely differ.

Clones were sequenced by immunoSEQ multiplex PCR, and TCRdb holds only the in-frame ones, with some missing. The sample lists about 1.1 million clones; about 84% were seen once. A word on this clone: Antigen specificity is unknown.

CDR3 size: 14 residues. Trimming pared 2 bases from V and 5 bases from J, leaving 12 bases between. Germline V gene sequence: CDR1 MDHEN, CDR2 SYDVKM. Sequencing was done on a sample of memory CD4+ T cells from PBMCs. Described subset: CD45RA-negative fraction. This chain uses TRBV28 with TRBJ2-5, with D hard to call. The TCR comes from a man aged 18-30 years in good health. Some clones in this sample may be carry-over from other donors' samples. The CDR3 nucleotides read TGTGCCAGCAGTTTAACCGGGCTACCGGAGACCCAGTACTTC. Translated, it gives CASSLTGLPETQYF.